The rows below give T cell receptor beta chains drawn from one sample of a study of cytomegalovirus exposure and HLA in healthy donors. The assay was immunoSEQ multiplex PCR, and TCRdb's table has in-frame clones only and misses some. The sample holds tens of thousands of clones, 82% seen once. Specimen: PBMCs. These TCRs come from a man aged 45 to 65 in good health and CMV-seronegative. The CDR3 runs from the conserved cysteine through the conserved F or W. Fields, in order: V gene, J gene, clone size, CDR3 protein. Size values are once, few and many counts, or a class for expanded clones, and some rows have none.

TRBV6-6	TRBJ2-7	NA	CASSYSGGNLRPQYF
TRBV2	TRBJ2-3	few	CASSERASGSADTQYF
TRBV9	TRBJ2-2	NA	CASHPGSGRNAGELFF
TRBV4-3	TRBJ2-2	few	CASAPDRATGELFF
TRBV28	TRBJ2-3	few	CASSSDAGGGDTQYF
TRBV27	TRBJ2-1	once	CASSSWTSGSYEQFF
TRBV7-9	TRBJ1-4	NA	CASSFPGGGGEKLFF
TRBV6-1	TRBJ1-1	NA	CASSATAITGTEAFF
TRBV19	TRBJ2-5	NA	CASSIIGTGRETQYF
TRBV6-1	TRBJ2-7	NA	CASSVENYEQYF
TRBV18	TRBJ2-7	NA	CASSPPGDRGFEQYF
TRBV7-8	TRBJ1-6	NA	CASSLGSTGGNSPLHF
TRBV29-1	TRBJ2-5	NA	CSVQGTDGISGETQYF
TRBV21-1	TRBJ1-5	NA	CASVPLPRSNQPQHF
TRBV4-2	TRBJ2-3	NA	CASSQMDVAATSTDTQYF
TRBV7-8	TRBJ1-4	NA	CASSYRDRALATNEKLFF
TRBV6-5	TRBJ2-7	NA	CASSPGTVTYEQYF
TRBV4-2	TRBJ2-7	NA	CASSQDLQGPYEQYF
TRBV28	TRBJ2-3	NA	CASSWGLAGGPSTDTQYF
TRBV19	TRBJ2-1	NA	CASSIRLAGGVVEQFF
TRBV9	TRBJ2-7	NA	CASSVEEGGAVYEQYF
TRBV7-2	TRBJ2-5	NA	CASSQRAQETQYF
TRBV18	TRBJ2-2	NA	CASSRGSDTGELFF
TRBV5-1	TRBJ2-3	NA	CASRLAGSTDTQYF
TRBV5-1	TRBJ2-7	once	CARRGGSSYEQYF
TRBV10-2	TRBJ2-7	NA	CASGTLYEQYF
TRBV11-3	TRBJ2-1	NA	CASSLTGAYNEQFF
TRBV19	TRBJ2-3	NA	CASSRDRRTDTQYF